One and the same sample provided the 6 T cell receptor beta chains below, sequenced in a study of OX40 agonist ivuxolimab in advanced cancers. This table comes from immunoSEQ multiplex PCR, and its TCRdb copy is limited to in-frame clones, with some not included. The sample includes some 98,000 clones, roughly 80% of them seen just once. Sequenced here: CD4+ or CD8+ T cells sorted from blood, sampled in a trial of the OX40 agonist ivuxolimab. The receptor set was obtained from an adult with an advanced solid tumor such as melanoma, head and neck, liver or kidney cancer.

The chain couples TRBV7-2 to TRBJ2-2; 11 bases are shared with TRBD2. Germline values: CDR1 SGHTA, CDR2 FQGNSA. J gave up 6 bases and V 5 bases, and 5 bases lay outside the gene matches. CDR3 length: 15 amino acids. The CDR3 loop reads CASSTTSGSAGELFF. The DNA of the CDR3 is TGTGCCAGCAGCACTACTAGCGGGAGCGCCGGGGAGCTGTTTTTT.

This CDR3 reads CASSYDRMNTEAFF. DNA for the CDR3: TGTGCCAGTAGTTACGACAGGATGAACACTGAAGCTTTCTTT. The gene calls are TRBV19 and TRBJ1-1, with a tentative D call TRBD1 (6 bases). This CDR3 has 14 amino acids. The V end lost 5 bases, the J end lost 0 bases, and 10 bases lay between the germline ends. Looked up from germline, CDR1 is LNHDA and CDR2 is SQIVND (reference sequence).

The rearrangement joins TRBV7-6 to TRBJ2-7; D perhaps matches TRBD1 (6 bases). Germline lookup yields CDR1 SGHVS and CDR2 FNYEAQ. The CDR3 contains 14 residues. The V end was cut by 5 bases, the J end by 4 bases, with 15 bases between. The CDR3 sequence: CASSPSGQTYEQYF. DNA of the CDR3: TGTGCCAGCAGCCCGTCCGGACAGACTTACGAGCAGTACTTC.

CDR3 coding DNA: TGTGCCAGCAGTGAAGCGGGACTAGCGGGTATGAACGAGCAGTACTTC. This sequence encodes CASSEAGLAGMNEQYF. The chain is built from TRBV2 and TRBJ2-7, with 12 bases fitting TRBD2. The CDR3 is 16 residues long. V lost 0 bases, J lost 5 bases, and 5 bases stayed unmatched. Germline CDR1 SNHLY, CDR2 FYNNEI.

CDR3 region: CASSVGRGYDTQYF. DNA of the CDR3: TGCGCCAGCAGTGTCGGCAGGGGCTACGATACGCAGTATTTT. This sequence joins TRBV10-1 and TRBJ2-3; TRBD1 is a possible D gene (6 bases). The CDR3 contains 14 residues. CDR1 and CDR2 from the germline V gene are WNHNN and SYGVQD (reference sequence). Trimming removed 4 bases from V and 6 bases from J, with 14 bases in between.

V gene TRBV19 combines with J gene TRBJ1-1, with 10 nucleotides matching TRBD1. Trimming removed 1 base from V and 1 base from J; junction bases left unmatched: 3. The CDR3 length is 16 residues. Germline V gene data show CDR1 as LNHDA and CDR2 as SQIVND (reference sequence). The CDR3, as DNA: TGTGCCAGTAGTATAGGGGACAGGGGTGGGAACACTGAAGCTTTCTTT. Encoded protein: CASSIGDRGGNTEAFF.